Presented here are 21 T cell receptor beta chains from one specimen sequenced in a study of cytomegalovirus exposure and HLA in healthy donors. Vbeta (60) and Jbeta (13) primers were used in the PCR. Measured with immunoSEQ multiplex PCR; TCRdb has only the in-frame clones, and not every one. The sample carries roughly 150,000 clones, more than 60% recorded once. The sequenced sample was PBMCs. These receptors all come from a man between 25 and 39 years old in good health and CMV-seropositive.

The chain couples TRBV5-4 to TRBJ2-7; 10 bases align to TRBD1. Losses at the gene ends were 4 bases for V and 4 bases for J; bases not matched to a gene: 8. From germline, CDR1 is SGHNT and CDR2 YYREEE (reference sequence). This CDR3 is 15 amino acids long. The CDR3 DNA reads as TGTGCCAGCAGCAAAGGGACAGGGGAGAGGTACGAGCAGTACTTC. Amino acid sequence: CASSKGTGERYEQYF.

This clone was found once. This CDR3 is also generated by other DNA sequences in the sample. The V and J genes are TRBV9 and TRBJ1-3; no reliable D call. CDR3 length: 14 amino acids. V shed 0 bases and J shed 0 bases, with 4 bases lying between them. Germline V CDR1 and CDR2: SGDLS, YYNGEE. CDR3 sequence reads: CASSVGSSGNTIYF. The CDR3, as DNA: TGTGCCAGCAGCGTAGGCAGCTCTGGAAACACCATATATTTT.

CDR3 coding DNA: TGTGCCACCCAAGTGGGAGTTTCCTACGAGCAGTACTTC. Its protein product is CATQVGVSYEQYF. This chain uses TRBV6-1 with TRBJ2-7, with D perhaps matching TRBD2 (5 bases). The CDR3 loop spans 13 amino acids. Trimming stripped 10 bases from V and 1 base from J, with 14 bases between. The V gene's germline CDR1 is MNHNS and CDR2 SASEGT.

As for this clone: Different DNA sequences within this sample yield the same CDR3. The chain links TRBV2 to TRBJ2-1, with 16 positions matching TRBD2. Per germline, CDR1 SNHLY and CDR2 FYNNEI. This CDR3 comprises 17 residues. Trimming at V came to 6 bases and at J to 2 bases, leaving 4 bases not matched to a gene. The CDR3 DNA is TGTGCCAGCAGAGACGGGACTAGCGGGAGGGCCTACAATGAGCAGTTCTTC. This translates into CASRDGTSGRAYNEQFF.

The rearrangement uses TRBV14 and TRBJ2-7, with TRBD2 matching 9 bases. V lost 3 bases to trimming and J lost 6 bases; unmatched junction nucleotides: 9. The CDR3 is 15 amino acids. The germline CDR1 and CDR2 sequences are SGHDN and FVKESK. Here the CDR3 DNA reads TGTGCCAGCAGCCAGGTAGCGGGAGCCTTTGCCGAGCAGTACTTC. Its protein is CASSQVAGAFAEQYF.

This clone was seen more than once but under ten times. This chain connects TRBV2 to TRBJ2-7; TRBD1 aligns across 10 bases. The V gene's germline CDR1 is SNHLY and CDR2 FYNNEI. The trim removed 8 bases at V and 3 bases at J, leaving 1 base unmatched. The CDR3 is made up of 12 amino acids. CDR3 amino acids: CASWDRGYEQYF. The CDR3 DNA reads as TGTGCCAGCTGGGACAGGGGCTACGAGCAGTACTTC.

The chain couples TRBV27 to TRBJ1-2; D perhaps matches TRBD1 (6 bases). Germline V lookup: CDR1 MNHEY, CDR2 SMNVEV (reference sequence). With 6 bases removed from V and 3 bases from J, the gap between germline ends came to 11 bases. The CDR3 length is 13 residues. The CDR3 reads CASRLQGDYGYTF. The CDR3 DNA reads TGTGCCAGCAGGTTACAGGGTGACTATGGCTACACCTTC.

The V call is TRBV7-3, the J call TRBJ2-3; D not certain. The ends were cut back, 5 bases at V and 1 base at J, with 10 bases in the middle. The CDR3 consists of 14 residues. Germline CDR1 and CDR2: SGHTA and FQGTGA. This CDR3 reads CASSVQTGTDTQYF. The CDR3 nucleotides are TGTGCCAGCAGCGTCCAAACGGGCACAGATACGCAGTATTTT.

This clone showed up just a few times. The chain uses TRBV19 and TRBJ2-5; a weak D match, TRBD2 (5 bases). Germline V gives CDR1 LNHDA, CDR2 SQIVND (reference sequence). V was trimmed by 9 bases and J by 12 bases, leaving 23 bases between them. The CDR3 runs to 13 residues. For the CDR3, the DNA is TGTGCCAGCGATGCAAGCTGGGAGAGAATAAAGTACTTC. It is translated as CASDASWERIKYF.

The V call is TRBV18, the J call TRBJ2-5, with D perhaps matching TRBD1 (7 bases). This CDR3 has 18 amino acids. Germline V lookup: CDR1 KGHSH, CDR2 LQKENI. The V end was cut by 0 bases, the J end by 4 bases, with 21 bases between. CDR3 in amino acids: CASSPPRQGGLLGETQYF. In nucleotides, the CDR3 is TGTGCCAGCTCACCACCGAGACAGGGAGGTTTGTTGGGAGAGACCCAGTACTTC.

The chain carries TRBV18 and TRBJ2-1, with D possibly matching TRBD1 (6 bases). Between the trimmed V and J ends, which lost 3 bases and 4 bases, there was a span of 10 bases. The CDR3 runs 14 residues. The V gene's germline CDR1 is KGHSH and CDR2 LQKENI. As DNA, the CDR3 is TGTGCCAGCTCACCGCAGGGGAGTTACAATGAGCAGTTCTTC. Translated, it gives CASSPQGSYNEQFF.

The V and J genes are TRBV7-9 and TRBJ2-3; D is ambiguous. There are 11 residues in the CDR3. Per germline, CDR1 SEHNR and CDR2 FQNEAQ (reference sequence). V lost 5 bases and J 5 bases, leaving 5 bases between the germline ends. The DNA of the CDR3 is TGTGCCAGCAGCCCCCAAGATACGCAGTATTTT. This gives the protein CASSPQDTQYF.

This chain joins TRBV28 and TRBJ1-5, with TRBD1 matching over 9 bases. CDR1 is MDHEN and CDR2 is SYDVKM in the germline V gene. The ends lost 8 bases at V and 4 bases at J; junction bases unmatched: 6. The CDR3 has 14 residues. The CDR3, as DNA: TGTGCCAGCGTCTGGGGGACAGGGAATCAGCCCCAGCATTTT. Residues: CASVWGTGNQPQHF.

V is TRBV30 and J is TRBJ2-1, with 8 bases lining up with TRBD2. Germline V lookup: CDR1 GTSNPN, CDR2 SVGIG (reference sequence). V shed 2 bases and J 13 bases; nucleotides not matched to a gene: 25. The CDR3 has 18 amino acids. The CDR3 sequence is CAWSPPPRGGLAASNQFF. The DNA of the CDR3 is TGTGCCTGGAGTCCCCCCCCCAGGGGCGGACTAGCAGCAAGCAATCAGTTCTTC.

Here the CDR3 reads CAWSVPTQYF. The CDR3 DNA reads TGTGCCTGGAGTGTGCCAACACAGTACTTC. This chain links TRBV30 with TRBJ2-7, with D unclear. Germline-derived CDR1 and CDR2 are GTSNPN and SVGIG (reference sequence). Trimming removed 0 bases from V and 10 bases from J, with 7 bases in between. The CDR3 loop spans 10 amino acids.

The chain has TRBV6-1 and TRBJ2-7; TRBD2 might be the D (5 bases). V lost 7 bases, J lost 2 bases, and 15 bases lay in between. The length of the CDR3 is 14 residues. CDR1 MNHNS and CDR2 SASEGT come from the germline V gene. CDR3 residues: CASTTGGKTYEQYF. Here the CDR3 DNA reads TGTGCCAGCACCACTGGAGGTAAGACCTACGAGCAGTACTTC.

The V call is TRBV28, the J call TRBJ2-2; maybe TRBD1 (5 bases). With 5 bases removed from V and 4 bases from J, the gap between germline ends came to 11 bases. This CDR3 contains 14 residues. Germline V gene data show CDR1 as MDHEN and CDR2 as SYDVKM. The CDR3 loop is CASSPRGRTGELFF. DNA of the CDR3: TGTGCCAGCAGTCCTAGGGGTCGCACCGGGGAGCTGTTTTTT.

The V call is TRBV30, the J call TRBJ2-1, with 7 nucleotides matching TRBD1. CDR1 is GTSNPN, CDR2 SVGIG, per germline (reference sequence). The CDR3 consists of 14 residues. With V trimmed by 2 bases and J by 6 bases, 7 bases remained unmatched. CDR3 residues: CAWSRDRVGNEQFF. CDR3 bases: TGTGCCTGGAGTCGTGACAGGGTGGGCAATGAGCAGTTCTTC.

CDR3 nucleotide sequence: TGTGCCAGCAGCCCGACTAGCGGATCCTACGAGCAGTACTTC. This encodes CASSPTSGSYEQYF. J is TRBJ2-7 and V is TRBV7-9; 9 nucleotides match TRBD2. Germline V gene sequence: CDR1 SEHNR, CDR2 FQNEAQ (reference sequence). This CDR3 region has 14 residues. V shed 5 bases, J shed 1 base, and the junction held 3 bases outside the gene matches.

The chain combines TRBV11-3 with TRBJ2-1; the D gene is possibly TRBD1 (5 bases). Trimming left V 1 base short and J 0 bases short, with 7 bases between. The CDR3 covers 15 residues. Per the germline V gene, CDR1 is SGHNT and CDR2 is YENEEA. The CDR3 sequence is CASSLGGSSYNEQFF. DNA of the CDR3: TGTGCCAGCAGCTTAGGGGGCAGCTCCTACAATGAGCAGTTCTTC.

This CDR3 reads CASSQGQAYNQPQHF. CDR3 bases: TGCGCCAGCAGCCAAGGACAGGCCTACAATCAGCCCCAGCATTTT. This chain links TRBV4-1 with TRBJ1-5, with D possibly TRBD1 on 6 matching bases. The CDR3 spans 15 residues. CDR1 is MGHRA, CDR2 YSYEKL, per germline. Trimming removed 1 base at V and 3 bases at J, with 10 bases between.